The sequence of this TCR beta chain was determined in a study of cytomegalovirus exposure and HLA in healthy donors. Study in general: The study placed 70% to 85% of its approximately 380 genotyped donors in the Caucasian-associated ancestry cluster.

General study findings and limits: Later, an analysis found that common viral pathogens appeared to be linked with several of the most significant clusters.

V was clipped by 4 bases and J by 1 base; unmatched bases: 4. The CDR3 totals 14 residues. Germline V gene sequence: CDR1 GTSNPN, CDR2 SVGIG (reference sequence). Those who donated were healthy bone marrow donors. The PCR employed 60 Vbeta primers together with 13 Jbeta primers. Original processing methods: Around 80 million unique TCR beta chains, approximately 11 million of them shared, were counted by a later analysis. The method was immunoSEQ multiplex PCR; TCRdb's version includes in-frame clones alone and lacks a portion of them. That table gives V, J and clone size, and the DNA gave D and trimming. The sample has 150,000 to 200,000 clones; 85% to 90% are singletons. Points on this clone: Its cognate antigen is unknown.

This receptor was obtained from a woman aged 18-29 years in good health and CMV-seronegative. The sequenced sample was PBMCs. The chain has TRBV30 and TRBJ2-1; 7 bases are shared with TRBD2. The CDR3 region is CAWKEAGSYNEQFF. Here the CDR3 DNA reads TGTGCCTGGAAAGAAGCGGGATCCTACAATGAGCAGTTCTTC.